The rows below give T cell receptor beta chains drawn from one sample of a study of T cell repertoires in cytomegalovirus infection. These receptors lack a known antigen. TCRdb redid the calling of the reads with MiXCR, one entry per CDR3 protein. This table has about 220,000 distinct CDR3 sequences, 35% to 40% appearing once. Sequencing used CD8+ T cells from cultured PBMCs, obtained from culture after CMV antigen stimulation. Receptors were obtained from a human donor in good health (CMV status not recorded). Some clones in this sample may be carry-over from other donors' samples. Each CDR3 is given without its conserved first and last residue.

j_call cdr3_length v_call cdr3_aa
TRBJ1-1 16 TRBV7-6 ASSLASLTGGLNTEAF
TRBJ2-7 14 TRBV7-6 ASSSISGGPPYEQY
TRBJ2-7 14 TRBV7-2 ASSSHRDRASYEQY
TRBJ1-1 11 TRBV14 ASSPGLWTEAF
TRBJ2-5 16 TRBV7-2 ASSLFGLASGGRETQY
TRBJ1-1 12 TRBV27 ASSLKGPFTEAF
TRBJ2-5 11 TRBV20-1 SAGAGMVETQY
TRBJ2-6 17 TRBV11-2 ASSPYPGPTPSGANVLT
TRBJ1-2 12 TRBV28 ASSFGTGGDGYT
TRBJ1-2 12 TRBV19 ASSIWDSPYGYT
TRBJ2-1 8 TRBV28 ASSFGEQF
TRBJ2-3 13 TRBV27 ASRGTSPTTDTQY
TRBJ2-7 13 TRBV7-4 ASSSRVAGPYEQY
TRBJ2-1 14 TRBV12-3/TRBV12-4 ASSPMPSGGWGDQF
. 9 TRBV7-8 ASSPQETQY
TRBJ2-7 12 TRBV7-3 ASSLTGDGYEQY
TRBJ1-4 16 TRBV7-4 ASSSIWPRGGGDEKLF
TRBJ2-2 17 TRBV23-1 ASSQDREQHPTNTGELF
TRBJ2-7 13 TRBV28 ASSSPRDRAHEQY